This TCR beta chain was captured in a study of control samples from healthy donors and cancer patients. V lost 0 bases to trimming and J lost 4 bases; unmatched junction nucleotides: 5. From germline, CDR1 is GTSNPN and CDR2 SVGIG (reference sequence). This CDR3 is 15 amino acids long. Sequencing used immunoSEQ multiplex PCR; TCRdb keeps in-frame clones, though not all of them. The profile shows tens of thousands of clones, about 94% of them singletons. The sequence derives from a man aged 60-69 years in good health. The rearrangement links TRBV30 to TRBJ2-3; 9 positions agree with TRBD1. Sequencing was done on a sample of blood. The CDR3, as DNA: TGTGCCTGGAGTGTTGGGGACAGGGAGGCAGATACGCAGTATTTT. The encoded protein is CAWSVGDREADTQYF.